The 26 T cell receptor beta chains below all came from one sample that was sequenced in a study of identical twins. Using its own MiXCR run on the 5' RACE reads, TCRdb lists one record per CDR3 protein. Of about 340,000 distinct CDR3 sequences in the sample, roughly an eighth are singletons; the top ten hold just over 7%. These same records also appear under a second study, on yellow fever vaccine responses in identical twins.

Material: CD8+ T cells sorted from blood. These receptors came from a woman aged 18-30 years in good health.

This clonotype has at least ten counts. The J gene is TRBJ2-3, the V gene TRBV9; D uncertain. The V gene's germline CDR1 is SGDLS and CDR2 YYNGEE. The CDR3 runs to 13 residues. The V and J ends lost 5 bases and 1 base respectively, with 8 bases between them. CDR3 sequence (DNA): TGTGCCAGCAGTGTTGGCGGCACAGATACGCAGTATTTT. Protein product: CASSVGGTDTQYF.

In its sample, this clonotype was seen many times. The genes are TRBV7-9 and TRBJ2-1, with 13 nucleotides matching TRBD2. Per germline, CDR1 SEHNR and CDR2 FQNEAQ (reference sequence). V lost 2 bases and J lost 6; bases outside the gene matches: 4. The CDR3 spans 16 residues. Here the CDR3 DNA reads TGTGCCAGCAGCTTAAAAGGACTAGCGGGAGCCAATGAGCAGTTCTTC. This sequence encodes CASSLKGLAGANEQFF.

This chain connects TRBV29-1 to TRBJ2-7, with D possibly being TRBD2 (7 bases). The V and J ends lost 7 bases and 6 bases respectively, with 16 bases between them. The CDR3 runs 12 residues. From germline, CDR1 is SQVTM and CDR2 ANQGSEA. The CDR3 reads CSATRGGAEQYF. In DNA, the CDR3 is TGCAGCGCCACCAGAGGGGGGGCCGAGCAGTACTTC.

This clonotype has a handful of counts. The chain has TRBV7-9 and TRBJ2-6, with D possibly TRBD1 on 6 matching bases. The V gene lost 6 bases and the J gene lost 4 bases, with 13 bases spanning the gap. The germline V gene has CDR1 SEHNR and CDR2 FQNEAQ (reference sequence). The CDR3 extends over 15 amino acids. The CDR3 spells CASSVRGCGANVLTF. CDR3 nucleotide sequence: TGTGCCAGCAGTGTAAGGGGGTGCGGGGCCAACGTCCTGACTTTC.

The sample holds many counts of this clonotype. The chain is built from TRBV5-5 and TRBJ2-5; TRBD1 aligns across 8 bases. Trimming at V came to 2 bases and at J to 4 bases, leaving 13 bases not matched to a gene. The germline V gene encodes CDR1 SGHKS and CDR2 YYEKEE (reference sequence). The length of the CDR3 is 17 residues. For the CDR3, the DNA is TGTGCCAGCAGCTTCCTGCCTCAGGGGGCTGTGGCAGAGACCCAGTACTTC. Amino acid sequence: CASSFLPQGAVAETQYF.

This clonotype has at least ten counts. This CDR3 is CSATGLAGWLKHADTQYF. The CDR3 nucleotides are TGCAGTGCAACGGGACTAGCGGGCTGGCTAAAGCACGCAGATACGCAGTATTTT. The chain combines TRBV20-1 with TRBJ2-3, with TRBD2 matching 12 bases. The CDR3 has 18 amino acids. V was pared by 6 bases and J by 4 bases, with 17 bases of the junction left unmatched. Per the germline V gene, CDR1 is DFQATT and CDR2 is SNEGSKA (reference sequence).

This clonotype was seen at least ten times. This sequence joins TRBV29-1 and TRBJ1-6, with TRBD1 identical over 9 bases. The germline CDR1 and CDR2 sequences are SQVTM and ANQGSEA. The junction had 10 bases not matched to a gene; V was cut back by 3 bases and J by 13 bases. The length of the CDR3 is 14 residues. The CDR3 region has the DNA TGCAGCGTTGATGAAAACGGGACAGGGCTTCCCCTCCACTTT. This translates into CSVDENGTGLPLHF.

This clonotype was seen ten or more times. The gene calls are TRBV12-3 or TRBV12-4 and TRBJ2-3; 8 bases match TRBD1. The CDR3 extends over 14 amino acids. The J segment lost 2 bases and the V segment lost 5 bases, leaving 3 bases of the junction unmatched. CDR3 nucleotides: TGTGCCAGCAGTCACCAGGGGGCCACAGATACGCAGTATTTT. Its translation is CASSHQGATDTQYF.

The rearrangement links TRBV12-3 or TRBV12-4 to TRBJ2-5; no clear D. This CDR3 contains 14 residues. The V end was cut by 3 bases, the J end by 3 bases, with 11 bases between. CDR3 DNA sequence: TGTGCCAGCAGTTTGTCTTTTTTGGAAGAGACCCAGTACTTC. It is translated as CASSLSFLEETQYF.

The chain couples TRBV12-3 or TRBV12-4 to TRBJ1-1; D call uncertain. The CDR3 runs to 14 residues. V was shortened by 7 bases and J by 1 base, with 13 bases between the two germline ends. This chain's CDR3 is CASTGGSKNTEAFF. The CDR3 DNA follows: TGTGCCAGCACCGGAGGGAGCAAGAACACTGAAGCTTTCTTT.

This clonotype was counted ten times or more. The chain combines TRBV2 with TRBJ2-7; no clear D. The V and J ends lost 7 bases and 0 bases respectively, with 10 bases between them. Germline-derived CDR1 and CDR2 are SNHLY and FYNNEI. This CDR3 has 13 amino acids. DNA for the CDR3: TGTGCCAGCACCCCGGCAGACTCCTACGAGCAGTACTTC. The encoded protein is CASTPADSYEQYF.

This clonotype was observed many times. DNA for the CDR3: TGCGCCAGCAGCTTGGCCAAAATCAATGAGCAGTTCTTC. Protein: CASSLAKINEQFF. V is TRBV5-1 and J is TRBJ2-1; D unresolved. The germline V gene has CDR1 SGHRS and CDR2 YFSETQ. V was clipped by 0 bases and J by 6 bases, with 7 bases between them. This CDR3 is 13 amino acids long. Filled out from reference TRBV5-1 and TRBJ2-1, the complete variable domain reads KAGVTQTPRYLIKTRGQQVTLSCSPISGHRSVSWYQQTPGQGLQFLFEYFSETQRNKGNFPGRFSGRQFSNSRSEMNVSTLELGDSALYLCASSLAKINEQFFGPGTRLTVL.

This clonotype was found many times. V and J are TRBV12-3 or TRBV12-4 and TRBJ2-2; D uncertain. V lost 6 bases to trimming and J lost 4 bases, with 12 bases between them. The CDR3 spans 14 residues. The DNA for the CDR3 is TGTGCCAGCAGGAAAGCCGGACGCACCGGGGAGCTGTTTTTT. Translating gives CASRKAGRTGELFF.

This clonotype was recorded many times. V gene TRBV20-1 combines with J gene TRBJ1-1; D not resolved. The CDR3 sequence is 14 residues long. V shed 5 bases and J shed 4 bases, with 17 bases lying between them. CDR1 is DFQATT and CDR2 is SNEGSKA in the germline V gene (reference sequence). In nucleotides, the CDR3 is TGCAGTGCTGGAGGTGGTAGTTCGTCCACTGAAGCTTTCTTT. Translation gives CSAGGGSSSTEAFF.

This clonotype was detected only a few times. A read error may produce the germline difference seen at one junction end. The J gene is TRBJ2-3, the V gene TRBV29-1, with D perhaps TRBD2 (5 bases). Germline CDR1 SQVTM, CDR2 ANQGSEA. This CDR3 comprises 13 residues. The CDR3 nucleotides are TGCGGCGTTCAGCGGACTAGCACAGATACGCAGTATTTT. This sequence encodes CGVQRTSTDTQYF.

The V and J genes are TRBV24-1 and TRBJ1-2; D not certain. V was trimmed by 4 bases and J by 3 bases, leaving 5 bases between them. The CDR3 runs to 12 residues. Per germline, CDR1 KGHDR and CDR2 SFDVKD. DNA of the CDR3: TGTGCCACCAGTGACCGATACTATGGCTACACCTTC. This codes for CATSDRYYGYTF.

This clonotype was seen only a few times. V and J are TRBV4-2 and TRBJ2-1, with unresolved D. The CDR3 length is 14 residues. The germline V gene encodes CDR1 LGHNA and CDR2 YNFKEQ. Trimming shortened V by 0 bases and J by 5 bases, and 8 bases separated the two germline ends. Here the CDR3 reads CASSQDLGDNEQFF. CDR3 sequence (DNA): TGTGCCAGCAGCCAAGATCTTGGAGACAATGAGCAGTTCTTC.

A single count supports this clonotype. The V and J genes are TRBV28 and TRBJ1-2; 8 positions match TRBD1. The CDR3 is 13 amino acids. Germline CDR1 is MDHEN and CDR2 is SYDVKM. After removal of 6 bases from V and 8 bases from J, the junction contained 8 bases not matched to a gene. The CDR3 nucleotides are TGTGCCAGCAGGACTCAGGGGGCTTGGGGCTACACCTTC. This translates into CASRTQGAWGYTF.

There are a few counts of this clonotype. This chain joins TRBV6-1 and TRBJ2-2, with D perhaps being TRBD1 or TRBD2 (5 bases each). Germline loops: CDR1 MNHNS, CDR2 SASEGT. V lost 8 bases, J lost 0 bases, and 16 bases lay in between. CDR3 length: 16 amino acids. The CDR3 sequence: CASPGAEAANTGELFF. CDR3 nucleotide sequence: TGTGCCAGCCCTGGGGCAGAAGCGGCGAACACCGGGGAGCTGTTTTTT.

This clonotype turned up a few times. V is TRBV7-9 and J is TRBJ2-3; TRBD2 matches at 14 bases. The CDR3 runs to 17 residues. With V trimmed by 6 bases and J by 3 bases, 8 bases remained unmatched. The germline gives CDR1 SEHNR, CDR2 FQNEAQ (reference sequence). The CDR3 DNA is TGTGCCAGCAGTCCGAGGACTAGCGGGAGGATGACAGATACGCAGTATTTT. Its protein product is CASSPRTSGRMTDTQYF. Looking up the rest from reference TRBV7-9 and TRBJ2-3 gives the full variable domain: DTGVSQNPRHKITKRGQNVTFRCDPISEHNRLYWYRQTLGQGPEFLTYFQNEAQLEKSRLLSDRFSAERPKGSFSTLEIQRTEQGDSAMYLCASSPRTSGRMTDTQYFGPGTRLTVL.

At least ten counts were recorded for this clonotype. The chain links TRBV11-2 to TRBJ2-1, with D possibly matching TRBD1 (5 bases). The CDR3 contains 18 residues. The V gene's germline CDR1 is SGHAT and CDR2 FQNNGV. V was pared by 3 bases and J by 0 bases, with 18 bases between. The CDR3, as DNA: TGTGCCAGCAGCTTCTTAGGGGATCCAAATTACTCCTACAATGAGCAGTTCTTC. Translated, it gives CASSFLGDPNYSYNEQFF.

This clonotype came up a few times. The chain links TRBV6-5 to TRBJ2-1; 10 bases line up with TRBD2. Trimming removed 4 bases from V and 3 bases from J; junction bases left unmatched: 6. The germline V gene encodes CDR1 MNHEY and CDR2 SVGAGI. This CDR3 comprises 16 residues. The CDR3 coding sequence is TGTGCCAGCAGTTCCTCCGGGACTAGCGACTACAATGAGCAGTTCTTC. Amino acid sequence: CASSSSGTSDYNEQFF.

This clonotype was detected only a few times. The rearrangement uses TRBV28 and TRBJ2-5; no definite D call. In germline, CDR1 is MDHEN, CDR2 SYDVKM. The V end was cut by 1 base, the J end by 1 base, with 4 bases between. There are 13 residues in the CDR3. In DNA, the CDR3 is TGTGCCAGCAGTTTATTGCCCCAAGAGACCCAGTACTTC. It yields the protein CASSLLPQETQYF.

This chain joins TRBV5-1 and TRBJ2-3, with unresolved D. The germline CDR1 and CDR2 sequences are SGHRS and YFSETQ. This CDR3 has 16 residues. Trimming cost V 4 bases and J 0 bases, with 15 bases left between them. The DNA of the CDR3 is TGCGCCAGCAGCCCGCTATTAGACCTTAGCACAGATACGCAGTATTTT. Its protein product is CASSPLLDLSTDTQYF.

This clonotype was detected ten times or more. J is TRBJ2-3 and V is TRBV4-1; 8 bases align to TRBD2. Germline V gene sequence: CDR1 MGHRA, CDR2 YSYEKL. Germline trimming cut 2 bases from V and 3 bases from J; bases unmatched to any gene: 10. CDR3 length equals 17 residues. As DNA, the CDR3 is TGCGCCAGCAGCCAATCCCCTAGCGGGCGAGTGACAGATACGCAGTATTTT. Its translation is CASSQSPSGRVTDTQYF.

In its sample, this clonotype was seen a few times. This chain joins TRBV27 and TRBJ2-3, with unresolved D. V lost 4 bases, J lost 6 bases, and 8 bases lay in between. Germline V gene sequence: CDR1 MNHEY, CDR2 SMNVEV (reference sequence). This CDR3 region has 12 residues. CDR3 sequence (DNA): TGTGCCAGCAGTTCCCTCGCCGATACGCAGTATTTT. Translating it yields CASSSLADTQYF.